The next 7 T cell receptor beta chains were all read from a single sample in a study of blood T cell repertoires in COVID-19. Here immunoSEQ multiplex PCR was the method, and the copy in TCRdb shows in-frame clones only, minus some. Here the sample spans approximately 440,000 clones, approximately 88% being singletons. The sequenced sample was peripheral blood. These receptors originate from a woman aged 45-65 years with COVID-19, enrolled during active disease.

The chain uses TRBV19 and TRBJ2-3; TRBD2 agrees at 8 bases. Trimming cost V 3 bases and J 5 bases; bases outside gene matches: 7. The germline CDR1 and CDR2 sequences are LNHDA and SQIVND (reference sequence). The CDR3 is 15 residues long. CDR3 bases: TGTGCCAGTAGTATCCGTTACAGCGGGGGAGATACGCAGTATTTT. Protein sequence: CASSIRYSGGDTQYF. The whole variable domain, filled in from reference TRBV19 and TRBJ2-3, reads DGGITQSPKYLFRKEGQNVTLSCEQNLNHDAMYWYRQDPGQGLRLIYYSQIVNDFQKGDIAEGYSVSREKKESFPLTVTSAQKNPTAFYLCASSIRYSGGDTQYFGPGTRLTVL.

The chain combines TRBV12-3 or TRBV12-4 with TRBJ1-2, with D possibly matching TRBD1 (6 bases). This CDR3 comprises 12 residues. V was clipped by 4 bases and J by 8 bases, with 11 bases between them. The CDR3 spells CASSSQGPGYTF. In DNA form, the CDR3 reads TGTGCCAGCAGTTCCCAGGGGCCAGGCTACACCTTC.

The chain joins TRBV7-2 to TRBJ1-1, with 10 bases identical to TRBD1. Germline CDR1 SGHTA, CDR2 FQGNSA. Trimming at V came to 3 bases and at J to 3 bases, leaving 4 bases not matched to a gene. The CDR3 extends over 15 amino acids. The DNA for the CDR3 is TGTGCCAGCAGCTTCCTTGGGACAGGGGACACTGAAGCTTTCTTT. It encodes CASSFLGTGDTEAFF.

This chain connects TRBV27 to TRBJ2-7; D is perhaps TRBD1 (5 bases). V was shortened by 3 bases and J by 2 bases, with 11 bases between the two germline ends. This CDR3 region has 14 residues. Germline loops: CDR1 MNHEY, CDR2 SMNVEV (reference sequence). This chain's CDR3 is CASSLSGSTYEQYF. CDR3 in DNA: TGTGCCAGCAGTTTGTCAGGGTCCACCTACGAGCAGTACTTC.

This clone appeared a few times. The chain uses TRBV11-1 and TRBJ1-1, with TRBD1 identical over 7 bases. Germline CDR1 is SGHAT and CDR2 is FQDESV (reference sequence). CDR3 length: 14 amino acids. The junction had 10 bases not matched to a gene; V was cut back by 6 bases and J by 6 bases. CDR3 DNA sequence: TGTGCCAGCAGATCCGGGACAGAGAGCTCTGAAGCTTTCTTT. As protein: CASRSGTESSEAFF.

The rearrangement links TRBV13 to TRBJ1-4, with a weak D call TRBD1 (6 bases). V dropped 0 bases and J dropped 11 bases, with 10 bases sitting between them. Germline V gives CDR1 PRHDT, CDR2 FYEKMQ (reference sequence). This CDR3 region has 13 residues. CDR3 sequence (DNA): TGTGCCAGCAGCTTAGGTCAGCAGGGGAAACTGTTTTTT. It encodes CASSLGQQGKLFF.

The chain employs TRBV7-2 and TRBJ1-1; 8 bases match TRBD1. With V trimmed by 3 bases and J by 4 bases, 7 bases remained unmatched. Germline V CDR1 and CDR2: SGHTA, FQGNSA. This CDR3 spans 15 amino acids. In DNA, the CDR3 is TGTGCCAGCAGCTTTCCCAGGGGGCGGAGCACTGAAGCTTTCTTT. It translates to CASSFPRGRSTEAFF. Using reference TRBV7-2 and TRBJ1-1 for the parts outside the CDR3, the full variable domain is GAGVSQSPSNKVTEKGKDVELRCDPISGHTALYWYRQSLGQGLEFLIYFQGNSAPDKSGLPSDRFSAERTGGSVSTLTIQRTQQEDSAVYLCASSFPRGRSTEAFFGQGTRLTVV.